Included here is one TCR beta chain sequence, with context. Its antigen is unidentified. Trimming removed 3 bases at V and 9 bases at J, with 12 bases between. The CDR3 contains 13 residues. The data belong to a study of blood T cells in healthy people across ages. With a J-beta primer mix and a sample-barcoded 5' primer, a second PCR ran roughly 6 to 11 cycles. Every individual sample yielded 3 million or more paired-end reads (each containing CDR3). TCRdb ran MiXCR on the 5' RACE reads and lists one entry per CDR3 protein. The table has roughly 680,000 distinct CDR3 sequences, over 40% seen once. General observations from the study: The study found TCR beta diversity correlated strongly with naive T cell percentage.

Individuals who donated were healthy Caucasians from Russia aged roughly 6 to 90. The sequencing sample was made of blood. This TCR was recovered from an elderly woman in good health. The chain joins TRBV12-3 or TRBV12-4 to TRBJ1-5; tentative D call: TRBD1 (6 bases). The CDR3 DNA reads TGTGCCAGCAGTTTTCGGGACAAGGGGCCCCAGCATTTT. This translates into CASSFRDKGPQHF.